In this sample, the clone carrying this T cell receptor beta chain turned up a few times. The entry originates in a study of T cells after yellow fever vaccination. As TCR cDNA was made by 5'RACE template switching, a universal primer site and UMIs were added. TCRdb reanalysed the 5' RACE reads using MiXCR and keeps one entry per CDR3 protein. Among more than 45,000 distinct CDR3 sequences, about 5.6% were seen once, and the ten largest hold less than 40%. CDR3 length equals 18 residues. Germline V CDR1 and CDR2: SGHNT, YENEEA. V was pared by 4 bases and J by 4 bases, with 15 bases of the junction left unmatched. Study-level results: Researchers cautioned that FACS-sorted repertoires could harbor abundant clonotypes contaminating from the bulk population. Sequencing of sorted memory subsets on day 0 failed to detect almost all vaccine-responding clonotypes. The booster response re-showed most primary clones: over 95% CD4, approximately 90% CD8.

This specimen consisted of PBMCs, either bulk or a sorted T-cell subset (CD4+, CD8+, memory, or dextramer-sorted; not recorded which), obtained on the day of the yellow fever booster vaccination. The TCR originated in a man younger than 30 who received the YFV17D yellow fever vaccine. The chain is built from TRBV11-3 and TRBJ2-3, with 9 bases that match TRBD1. The CDR3 region is CASSSHAPGTGNSDTQYF. The CDR3 DNA follows: TGTGCCAGCAGCTCCCATGCCCCTGGGACAGGGAACTCAGATACGCAGTATTTT.